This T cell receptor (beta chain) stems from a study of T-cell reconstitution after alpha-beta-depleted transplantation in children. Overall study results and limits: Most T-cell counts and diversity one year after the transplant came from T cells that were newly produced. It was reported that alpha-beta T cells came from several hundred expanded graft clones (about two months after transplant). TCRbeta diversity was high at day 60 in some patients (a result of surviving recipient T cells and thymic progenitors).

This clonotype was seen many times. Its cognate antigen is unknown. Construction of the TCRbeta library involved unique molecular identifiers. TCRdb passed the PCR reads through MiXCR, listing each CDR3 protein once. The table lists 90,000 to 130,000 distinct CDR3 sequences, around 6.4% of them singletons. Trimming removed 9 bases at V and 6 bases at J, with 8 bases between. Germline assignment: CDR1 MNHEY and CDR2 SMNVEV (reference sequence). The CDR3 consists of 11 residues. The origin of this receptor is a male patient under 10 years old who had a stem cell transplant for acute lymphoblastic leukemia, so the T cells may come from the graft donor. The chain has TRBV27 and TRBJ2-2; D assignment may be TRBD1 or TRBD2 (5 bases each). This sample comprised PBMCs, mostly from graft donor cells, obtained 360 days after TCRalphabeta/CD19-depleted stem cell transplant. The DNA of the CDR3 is TGTGCCAGTCTGGGACCCGGGGAGCTGTTTTTT. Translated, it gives CASLGPGELFF.